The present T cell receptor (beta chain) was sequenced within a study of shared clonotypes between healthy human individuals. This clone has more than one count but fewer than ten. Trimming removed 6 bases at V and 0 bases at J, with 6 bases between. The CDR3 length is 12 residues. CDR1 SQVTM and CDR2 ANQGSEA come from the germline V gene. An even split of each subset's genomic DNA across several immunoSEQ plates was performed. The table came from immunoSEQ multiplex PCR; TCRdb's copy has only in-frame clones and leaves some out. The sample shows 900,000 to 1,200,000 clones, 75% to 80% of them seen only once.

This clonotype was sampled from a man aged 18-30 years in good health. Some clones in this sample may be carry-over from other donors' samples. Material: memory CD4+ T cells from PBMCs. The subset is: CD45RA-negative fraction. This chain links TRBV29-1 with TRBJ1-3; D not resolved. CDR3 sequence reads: CSVQFSGNTIYF. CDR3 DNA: TGCAGCGTCCAGTTCTCTGGAAACACCATATATTTT.